The clone carrying this TCR beta chain was seen a few times. Antigen specificity is unknown. This entry is derived from a study of cytomegalovirus exposure and HLA in healthy donors. General study findings and limits: Some TCR beta chains (approximately 180 of them) were listed as cytomegalovirus-associated.

CDR3 size: 13 residues. Trimming shortened V by 0 bases and J by 10 bases, and 13 bases separated the two germline ends. The germline V gene has CDR1 LGHNT and CDR2 FRNRAP. Assay: immunoSEQ multiplex PCR; the TCRdb copy retains only in-frame clones and omits some. The data hold approximately 150,000 clones, with roughly 84% observed a single time. The receptor comes from a man aged 30 to 39 in good health and CMV-seropositive. The rearrangement uses TRBV12-5 and TRBJ2-7; D is perhaps TRBD1 (6 bases). The sequencing sample was made of PBMCs. CDR3 nucleotide sequence: TGTGCTAGTGGTTTGGTAGGGGGAGTGGAACAGTACTTC. It translates to CASGLVGGVEQYF.